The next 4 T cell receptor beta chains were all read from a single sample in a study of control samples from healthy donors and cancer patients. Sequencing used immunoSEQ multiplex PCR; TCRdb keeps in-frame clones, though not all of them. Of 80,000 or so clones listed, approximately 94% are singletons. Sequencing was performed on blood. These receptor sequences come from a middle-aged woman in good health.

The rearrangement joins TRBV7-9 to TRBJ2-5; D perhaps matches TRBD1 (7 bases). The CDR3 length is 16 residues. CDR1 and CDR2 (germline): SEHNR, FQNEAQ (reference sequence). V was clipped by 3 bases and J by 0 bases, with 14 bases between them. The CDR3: CASSLRDSPYQETQYF. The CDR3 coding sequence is TGTGCCAGCAGCTTGCGGGACAGCCCGTACCAAGAGACCCAGTACTTC.

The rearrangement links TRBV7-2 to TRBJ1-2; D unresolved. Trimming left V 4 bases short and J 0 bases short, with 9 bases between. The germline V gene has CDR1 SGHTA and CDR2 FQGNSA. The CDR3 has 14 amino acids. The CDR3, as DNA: TGTGCCAGCAGCTCCGAGGTGGCTAACTATGGCTACACCTTC. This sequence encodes CASSSEVANYGYTF.

The CDR3 DNA reads as TGCGCCAGCAGCTTCAGGGGTGGTGGCGGTAATGAAAAACTGTTTTTT. Amino acid sequence: CASSFRGGGGNEKLFF. The rearrangement links TRBV5-1 to TRBJ1-4; a weak D match, TRBD1 (6 bases). The CDR3 covers 16 residues. The germline CDR1 and CDR2 sequences are SGHRS and YFSETQ. Trimming took off 2 bases at V and 4 bases at J, with 15 bases between the two ends.

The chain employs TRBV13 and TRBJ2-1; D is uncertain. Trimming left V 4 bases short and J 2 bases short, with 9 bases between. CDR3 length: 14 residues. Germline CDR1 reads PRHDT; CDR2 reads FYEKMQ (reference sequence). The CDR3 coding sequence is TGTGCCAGCAGCTCGCAGAGCCCCTACAATGAGCAGTTCTTC. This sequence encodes CASSSQSPYNEQFF.